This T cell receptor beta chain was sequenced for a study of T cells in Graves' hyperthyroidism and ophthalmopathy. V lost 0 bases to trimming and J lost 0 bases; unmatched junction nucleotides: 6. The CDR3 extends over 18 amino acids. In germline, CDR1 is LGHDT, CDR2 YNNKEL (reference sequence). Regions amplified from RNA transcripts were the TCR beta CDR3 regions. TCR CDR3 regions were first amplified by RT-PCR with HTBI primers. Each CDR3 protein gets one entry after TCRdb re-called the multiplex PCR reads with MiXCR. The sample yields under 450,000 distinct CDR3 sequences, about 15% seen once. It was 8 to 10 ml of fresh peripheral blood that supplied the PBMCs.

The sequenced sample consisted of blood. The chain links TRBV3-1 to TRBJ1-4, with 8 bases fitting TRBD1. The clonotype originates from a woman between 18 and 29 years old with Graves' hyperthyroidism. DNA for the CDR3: TGTGCCAGCAGCCAAGAAGGCAGGGGGCTGACAACTAATGAAAAACTGTTTTTT. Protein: CASSQEGRGLTTNEKLFF.